The clone carrying this T cell receptor (beta chain) was seen many times. This entry belongs to a study of identical twins' blood T cells. Trimming pared 4 bases from V and 7 bases from J, leaving 23 bases between. Germline assignment: CDR1 LGHNA and CDR2 YNFKEQ. This CDR3 spans 17 amino acids. Sample barcodes were added at both library ends during cDNA synthesis. TCRdb re-analysed the 5' RACE reads in MiXCR, keeping a single row per CDR3 protein. The table has 300,000 to 450,000 distinct CDR3 sequences, roughly 31% seen once. The three twin pairs were reared together, likely meeting the same infections.

The sequenced sample was PBMCs. The chain joins TRBV4-2 to TRBJ2-1, with D maybe TRBD2 (5 bases). The TCR sequence derives from a woman aged 18 to 55 in good health. This CDR3 is CASSPPTLGPQGNEQFF. For the CDR3, the DNA is TGTGCCAGCAGCCCCCCAACACTAGGTCCCCAAGGGAATGAGCAGTTCTTC.